What follows are 7 T cell receptor beta chains derived from one specimen sequenced in a study of blood T cell repertoires in COVID-19. Only in-frame clones appear in the TCRdb table, and some are missing; sequencing was by immunoSEQ multiplex PCR. The repertoire consists of roughly 150,000 clones, with 70% to 90% occurring once and the leading ten covering 4.3%. The sample was PBMCs or T cells enriched from blood (not recorded which). Receptors originate from a man over 45 who had recovered from COVID-19.

This clone was detected only a few times. This chain uses TRBV5-1 with TRBJ2-2; D is unclear. Germline lookup yields CDR1 SGHRS and CDR2 YFSETQ. The CDR3 is made up of 12 amino acids. Trimming took off 0 bases at V and 9 bases at J, with 6 bases between the two ends. CDR3 loop: CASSLELRELFF. The CDR3 DNA follows: TGCGCCAGCAGCTTGGAACTTAGGGAGCTGTTTTTT.

This clone was found a few times. The chain has TRBV19 and TRBJ2-4; possibly TRBD1 for D (5 bases). This CDR3 region has 13 residues. Trimming took 1 base from V and 8 from J, leaving 9 bases between them. CDR1 LNHDA and CDR2 SQIVND come from the germline V gene (reference sequence). For the CDR3, the DNA is TGTGCCAGTAGTATAGGCAGGGAATACATTCAGTACTTC. Encoded protein: CASSIGREYIQYF.

This chain connects TRBV18 to TRBJ2-5; D might be TRBD2 (5 bases). The CDR3 has 18 residues. Germline CDR1 is KGHSH and CDR2 is LQKENI. V lost 2 bases to trimming and J lost 3 bases, with 22 bases between them. The CDR3 DNA reads as TGTGCCAGCTCACCAAGCCGAGAGGGAAAAACCTCCAAAGAGACCCAGTACTTC. This gives the protein CASSPSREGKTSKETQYF.

Worth noting for this clone: The junction does not match germline at one end; this may be a read error. The chain joins TRBV29-1 to TRBJ1-2, with 7 bases that match TRBD1. Germline V gene sequence: CDR1 SQVTM, CDR2 ANQGSEA. The length of the CDR3 is 13 residues. DNA for the CDR3: TGCAGCGGTGAAGGGACAGATAACTATGGCTACACCTTC. This codes for CSGEGTDNYGYTF.

The rearrangement links TRBV13 to TRBJ2-7; D is perhaps TRBD2 (5 bases). The ends were cut back, 5 bases at V and 0 bases at J, with 20 bases in the middle. Germline V gene lookup returns CDR1 PRHDT and CDR2 FYEKMQ (reference sequence). The length of the CDR3 is 17 residues. The CDR3 bases are TGTGCCAGCAGCCCCCGGAGGAAGACTGAGAGCTCCTACGAGCAGTACTTC. Its protein is CASSPRRKTESSYEQYF.

The V and J genes are TRBV12-3 or TRBV12-4 and TRBJ2-1, with TRBD1 as a possible D gene (5 bases). This CDR3 spans 13 amino acids. The V end was cut by 10 bases, the J end by 5 bases, with 15 bases between. CDR3 nucleotide sequence: TGTGCCACAGGGAATAGGTCAGACAATGAGCAGTTCTTC. Residues: CATGNRSDNEQFF.

Only one count was recorded for this clone. The junction departs from the called germline gene at one end, perhaps through a read error. The chain has TRBV4-2 and TRBJ1-1, with D maybe TRBD1 (6 bases). In germline, CDR1 is LGHNA, CDR2 YNFKEQ. CDR3 length equals 13 residues. The DNA of the CDR3 is TGTGCCAGCAGCCAAGCTGACAGGCCCGGTCTGTTCTTC. Its protein is CASSQADRPGLFF.